Following are 26 T cell receptor beta chains from one sample sequenced in a study of T cells in women clearing cervical HPV infection (dated by TCRdb to 2017 to 2018). The library was built by means of the immunoSEQ multiplex PCR assay. TCRdb took over this immuneACCESS table, retaining in-frame rearrangements with V and J assigned. Such tables are incomplete; in checked studies, under half of the missing clones stem from an unresolved V gene, and the remainder is unexplained. The table for this sample shows approximately 31,000 clones. Of the sample, 3% to 3.5% is held by the ten largest clones. The sequenced material came from blood buffy coat. These receptors were collected from a woman between 18 and 70 years old with a cervical HPV16 infection that either progressed to CIN3+ or cleared (not recorded which).

Worth noting for this clone: The read ends 3 residues before the CDR3 terminus; that terminus is restored from the germline J gene. This rearrangement joins TRBV20-1 to TRBJ2-6; D unresolved. The V and J ends lost 6 bases and 0 bases respectively, with 6 bases between them. Germline V gene sequence: CDR1 DFQATT, CDR2 SNEGSKA (reference sequence). The CDR3 has 13 amino acids. CDR3 bases read: TGCAGTGCATTCTTCTCTGGGGCCAACGTC. Encoded protein: CSAFFSGANV. The whole CDR3 protein reads CSAFFSGANVLTF.

In the case of this clone: The read ends 3 residues shy of where the CDR3 ends; the end is completed using the germline J gene. This chain joins TRBV29-1 and TRBJ2-1; a weak D match, TRBD1 (5 bases). From germline, CDR1 is SQVTM and CDR2 ANQGSEA. This CDR3 is built from 14 residues. Deletions cut 4 bases from V and 8 bases from J, with 18 bases between. CDR3 sequence reads: CSVGRRWGSHEQFF. The DNA read from the CDR3 is TGCAGCGTTGGGCGGCGGTGGGGCAGCCATGAG.

On this clone itself: Sequencing ends 3 residues short of the CDR3 end; the germline J gene provides the rest. The V gene is TRBV7-6, the J gene TRBJ2-1, with TRBD2 matching 9 bases. The CDR3 totals 16 residues. In germline, CDR1 is SGHVS, CDR2 FNYEAQ. V was pared by 5 bases and J by 2 bases, with 7 bases of the junction left unmatched. Incomplete CDR3 DNA: TGTGCCAGCAGCCGAAGCGGCGGGGGGGCCTACAATGAG. It encodes CASSRSGGGAYNE. The CDR3 in full is CASSRSGGGAYNEQFF.

For this clone: The read comes to an end 3 residues before the CDR3 does, leaving the germline J gene to fill in the end. The chain joins TRBV7-3 to TRBJ1-2; D perhaps matches TRBD1 (5 bases). The CDR3 has 15 amino acids. Looked up from germline, CDR1 is SGHTA and CDR2 is FQGTGA. CDR3 DNA, as far as it was read: TGTGCCAGCAGCCGTACTAGCGGGGCTGCGGATACC. Its translation: CASSRTSGAADT. The complete CDR3 protein is CASSRTSGAADTYTF.

In the case of this clone: Read sequence stops 3 residues before the CDR3 end, and the germline J gene provides the missing end. This rearrangement joins TRBV19 to TRBJ1-2, with no clear D. Trimming removed 3 bases at V and 2 bases at J, with 10 bases between. The CDR3 consists of 14 residues. Germline lookup yields CDR1 LNHDA and CDR2 SQIVND (reference sequence). CDR3 sequence: CASSMLAGNYGYTF. The sequenced CDR3 bases are TGTGCCAGTAGTATGCTGGCGGGAAACTATGGC.

Remarks on this clone: Coverage ceases 3 residues before the CDR3 finishes, and the germline J gene fills in the end. V and J are TRBV7-8 and TRBJ1-2; 10 bases fit TRBD1. V shed 1 base, J shed 4 bases, and the junction held 6 bases outside the gene matches. This CDR3 has 16 residues. Germline V CDR1 and CDR2: SGHVS, FQNEAQ. The chain's CDR3 is CASSLGDRGRRYGYTF. The CDR3 DNA, read in part, is TGTGCCAGCAGCTTAGGAGACAGGGGGCGACGCTATGGC.

To note about this clone: Sequencing ends 3 residues short of the CDR3 end; the germline J gene provides the rest. The chain combines TRBV2 with TRBJ2-2; tentative D call: TRBD1 (5 bases). Germline V lookup: CDR1 SNHLY, CDR2 FYNNEI. This CDR3 is 12 amino acids long. The sequenced CDR3 bases are TGTGCCAGCAGTGTTACAGGAGCACCG. Encoded protein: CASSVTGAP. The CDR3 reads in full as CASSVTGAPLFF. Using reference TRBV2 and TRBJ2-2 for the parts outside the CDR3, the full variable domain is EPEVTQTPSHQVTQMGQEVILRCVPISNHLYFYWYRQILGQKVEFLVSFYNNEISEKSEIFDDQFSVERPDGSNFTLKIRSTKLEDSAMYFCASSVTGAPLFFGEGSRLTVL.

Remarks on this clone: The read ends 3 residues shy of where the CDR3 ends; the end is completed using the germline J gene. V and J are TRBV29-1 and TRBJ2-4; D is possibly TRBD1 (5 bases). This CDR3 has 13 residues. Per the germline V gene, CDR1 is SQVTM and CDR2 is ANQGSEA. The CDR3 reads CSALDTTNYGQYF. Incomplete CDR3 DNA: TGCAGCGCCCTGGACACAACTAACTATGGT.

Comment on this clone: The read ends 3 residues shy of where the CDR3 ends; the end is completed using the germline J gene. V and J are TRBV20-1 and TRBJ1-6; 8 nucleotides match TRBD1. V gave up 3 bases and J gave up 7 bases; unmatched junction bases: 14. Germline CDR1 DFQATT, CDR2 SNEGSKA (reference sequence). The CDR3 runs to 17 residues. CDR3 DNA (partial): TGCAGTGCTAGTTCTGGACAGGGAATTACCCCCAATTCACCC. Translating it yields CSASSGQGITPNSP. The complete CDR3 protein is CSASSGQGITPNSPLHF.

Regarding this clone: The read falls 3 residues short of the CDR3 end, and the missing part is taken from the germline J gene. This chain links TRBV4-1 with TRBJ1-2; D possibly corresponds to TRBD1 (6 bases). Trimming removed 4 bases from V and 5 bases from J, with 14 bases in between. Per the germline V gene, CDR1 is MGHRA and CDR2 is YSYEKL. This CDR3 comprises 14 residues. The sequenced CDR3 bases are TGCGCCAGCAGCCGGACAGCGCTTACTTATGGC. Encoded protein: CASSRTALTYG. The CDR3, in full, reads CASSRTALTYGYTF.

Points on this clone: Coverage ceases 3 residues before the CDR3 finishes, and the germline J gene fills in the end. J is TRBJ1-5 and V is TRBV5-1; D unresolved. Deletions cut 5 bases from V and 9 bases from J, with 15 bases between. The CDR3 covers 13 residues. Germline V gene lookup returns CDR1 SGHRS and CDR2 YFSETQ. The CDR3 bases that were read are TGCGCCAGCAGGAACCGGACGGCGGGGCCC. As protein: CASRNRTAGP. The entire CDR3 is CASRNRTAGPQHF.

Comments on this clone: The missing CDR3 end, 3 residues past where the read stops, is filled in from the germline J gene. The chain combines TRBV10-3 with TRBJ1-6, with 7 bases matching TRBD1. The germline V gene encodes CDR1 ENHRY and CDR2 SYGVKD. V dropped 5 bases and J dropped 7; count of bases not matched to a gene: 2. The CDR3 spans 13 residues. The CDR3 loop reads CAISRQGNSPLHF. The CDR3 DNA, read in part, is TGTGCCATCAGTCGACAGGGAAATTCACCC.

Of note for this clone: The observed sequence ends 3 residues before the CDR3 terminus, with the missing tail filled in from the germline J gene. The chain is built from TRBV6-1 and TRBJ2-2, with 11 positions matching TRBD1. CDR3 length: 15 amino acids. V lost 4 bases, J lost 7 bases, and 5 bases stayed unmatched. From germline, CDR1 is MNHNS and CDR2 SASEGT. The CDR3 sequence is CASSADRGLIGELFF. The CDR3 DNA, read in part, is TGTGCCAGCAGTGCGGACAGGGGGCTGATCGGGGAG.

As to this clone: The read is 3 residues too short to cover the CDR3 end, so that end is filled in from the germline J gene. The chain employs TRBV7-3 and TRBJ2-5, with TRBD1 as a possible D gene (5 bases). The germline V and J ends were trimmed by 5 bases and 1 base, with 8 bases remaining between them. The CDR3 loop spans 13 amino acids. Germline loops: CDR1 SGHTA, CDR2 FQGTGA. CDR3 loop: CASSLTAQETQYF. Incomplete CDR3 DNA: TGTGCCAGCAGCCTGACAGCCCAAGAGACC.

About this clone itself: Read data end 3 residues before the CDR3 end; the end is taken from the germline J gene. The chain couples TRBV2 to TRBJ2-3; 8 positions agree with TRBD2. This CDR3 region has 14 residues. Germline CDR1 and CDR2: SNHLY and FYNNEI. J gave up 2 bases and V 6 bases, and 4 bases lay outside the gene matches. The covered CDR3 bases are TGTGCCAGCAGCTGGACTAGCCCCACAGATACG. Amino acid sequence: CASSWTSPTDT. In full, the CDR3 reads CASSWTSPTDTQYF.

A note on this clone: One junction end does not reproduce the germline sequence, and a read error may be involved. The DNA ends 3 residues before the CDR3 does, and the rest of the CDR3 is filled in from the germline J gene. The sample holds other DNA sequences that translate to the same CDR3. The chain employs TRBV2 and TRBJ1-3; D is ambiguous. The V gene's germline CDR1 is SNHLY and CDR2 FYNNEI. This CDR3 contains 15 residues. The CDR3 here is CASSELRGSGNTIYF. The sequenced CDR3 bases are TGTGCCAGCAGTGAATTACGGGGATCTGGAAACACA. Variable domain in full (rest from reference TRBV2 and TRBJ1-3): EPEVTQTPSHQVTQMGQEVILRCVPISNHLYFYWYRQILGQKVEFLVSFYNNEISEKSEIFDDQFSVERPDGSNFTLKIRSTKLEDSAMYFCASSELRGSGNTIYFGEGSWLTVV.

Concerning this clone: The missing CDR3 end, 3 residues past where the read stops, is filled in from the germline J gene. The rearrangement links TRBV7-2 to TRBJ1-1; D is unresolved. The V end was cut by 2 bases, the J end by 7 bases, with 8 bases between. The V gene's germline CDR1 is SGHTA and CDR2 FQGNSA. The CDR3 has 12 residues. CDR3 DNA (partial): TGTGCCAGCAGCTTAACGCTAAATGAA. Its translation is CASSLTLNE. The full-length CDR3 reads as CASSLTLNEAFF.

CDR3 sequence: CASSEHGHSNTGELFF. The DNA read from the CDR3 is TGCGCCAGCAGTGAGCACGGTCATTCTAACACCGGGGAG. The chain links TRBV10-2 to TRBJ2-2, with D unclear. The read is 3 residues too short to cover the CDR3 end, so that end is filled in from the germline J gene. This CDR3 contains 16 residues. Trimming took off 2 bases at V and 2 bases at J, with 12 bases between the two ends. Germline V CDR1 and CDR2: WSHSY, SAAADI.

Concerning this clone: The CDR3 goes on 3 residues after the read ends, and that part is filled in from the germline J gene. V is TRBV20-1 and J is TRBJ2-5, with TRBD2 matching 7 bases. This CDR3 has 13 amino acids. V shed 2 bases and J 6 bases; nucleotides not matched to a gene: 6. Looked up from germline, CDR1 is DFQATT and CDR2 is SNEGSKA (reference sequence). The CDR3 DNA, read in part, is TGCAGTGCTAGAATGGGGGGGTTGAAGACC. Residues: CSARMGGLKT. The full CDR3 reads CSARMGGLKTQYF.

On this clone: The missing CDR3 end, 3 residues past where the read stops, is filled in from the germline J gene. This chain uses TRBV10-1 with TRBJ2-3, with 7 bases that match TRBD1. Germline V lookup: CDR1 WNHNN, CDR2 SYGVQD (reference sequence). This CDR3 comprises 16 residues. CDR3: CASSPIYRGGNQPQYF. The sequenced CDR3 bases are TGCGCCAGCAGTCCAATCTACAGGGGCGGCAATCAGCCG.

A word on this clone: Coverage ceases 3 residues before the CDR3 finishes, and the germline J gene fills in the end. The V gene is TRBV5-1, the J gene TRBJ1-1; D possibly corresponds to TRBD1 (5 bases). The CDR3 length is 15 residues. The germline gives CDR1 SGHRS, CDR2 YFSETQ. This CDR3 reads CASSLDLGTPREAFF. CDR3 DNA, as far as it was read: TGCGCCAGCAGCTTGGATTTGGGGACTCCTCGTGAG. Full variable domain (outside the CDR3, taken from reference TRBV5-1 and TRBJ1-1): KAGVTQTPRYLIKTRGQQVTLSCSPISGHRSVSWYQQTPGQGLQFLFEYFSETQRNKGNFPGRFSGRQFSNSRSEMNVSTLELGDSALYLCASSLDLGTPREAFFGQGTRLTVV.

Remarks on this clone: The DNA ends 3 residues before the CDR3 does, and the rest of the CDR3 is filled in from the germline J gene. The chain joins TRBV6-4 to TRBJ1-1; possible D gene TRBD1, 5 bases. Germline V gene data show CDR1 as MRHNA and CDR2 as SNTAGT. The CDR3 is made up of 14 amino acids. The V and J ends lost 2 bases and 0 bases respectively, with 7 bases between them. CDR3 residues: CASSDEDMNTEAFF. CDR3 DNA, as far as it was read: TGTGCCAGCAGTGACGAGGACATGAACACTGAA.

As concerns this clone: Germline is not matched at one junction end, which may reflect a read error. The CDR3 extends 3 residues past the end of the read, so its final part is completed from the germline J gene. The chain combines TRBV18 with TRBJ2-3; the D is unclear. The CDR3 covers 13 residues. Germline values: CDR1 KGHSH, CDR2 LQKENI. The CDR3 loop is CASSPLHAETQYF. CDR3 DNA (partial): TGTGCCAGCTCACCACTGCATGCAGAGACG. Together with reference TRBV18 and TRBJ2-3, the CDR3 gives the full variable domain: NAGVMQNPRHLVRRRGQEARLRCSPMKGHSHVYWYRQLPEEGLKFMVYLQKENIIDESGMPKERFSAEFPKEGPSILRIQQVVRGDSAAYFCASSPLHAETQYFGPGTRLTVL.

About this clone: The read falls 3 residues short of the CDR3 end, and the missing part is taken from the germline J gene. The chain links TRBV2 to TRBJ2-7; no reliable D call. Germline values: CDR1 SNHLY, CDR2 FYNNEI. V lost 1 base and J lost 0, with 7 bases in between. The CDR3 loop spans 14 amino acids. The covered CDR3 bases are TGTGCCAGCAGTGAAGAGCCCCCCTCCTACGAG. Protein: CASSEEPPSYE. The full CDR3 reads CASSEEPPSYEQYF.

In regard to this clone: The observed sequence ends 3 residues before the CDR3 terminus, with the missing tail filled in from the germline J gene. The gene calls are TRBV20-1 and TRBJ1-3; TRBD1 is a possible D gene (6 bases). CDR3 size: 15 residues. Germline V CDR1 and CDR2: DFQATT, SNEGSKA (reference sequence). V lost 1 base to trimming and J lost 0 bases, with 10 bases between them. Incomplete CDR3 DNA: TGCAGTGCTAGAGGCGGACAGTTCTCTGGAAACACC. This translates into CSARGGQFSGNT. The CDR3 in its entirety is CSARGGQFSGNTIYF.

About this clone itself: The sequenced fragment ends 3 residues before the CDR3 boundary, so the rest is inferred from the germline J gene. The J gene is TRBJ1-1, the V gene TRBV7-2; 9 bases line up with TRBD1. J was trimmed by 5 bases and V by 6 bases; bases with no gene match: 7. CDR3 length: 14 amino acids. Germline lookup yields CDR1 SGHTA and CDR2 FQGNSA. Incomplete CDR3 DNA: TGTGCCAGCAGACAGACAGGGGGAAATACTGAA. This codes for CASRQTGGNTE. In full, the CDR3 reads CASRQTGGNTEAFF. Variable domain in full (rest from reference TRBV7-2 and TRBJ1-1): GAGVSQSPSNKVTEKGKDVELRCDPISGHTALYWYRQSLGQGLEFLIYFQGNSAPDKSGLPSDRFSAERTGGSVSTLTIQRTQQEDSAVYLCASRQTGGNTEAFFGQGTRLTVV.